Listed below are T cell receptor beta chains from one sample, sequenced in a study of technical replicates of blood from a few donors. The repertoire was sequenced with immunoSEQ multiplex PCR; TCRdb's copy has only in-frame clones and lacks some. This table has approximately 59,000 clones, around 85% appearing once. Sequenced sample: PBMCs. These receptors were taken from a human donor in good health. Some clones in this sample may be carry-over from other donors' samples. Both conserved end residues are part of each CDR3. The order of the fields is J gene, V gene, clone size, D gene, CDR3 protein, CDR3 DNA. D genes are given only for firm matches. Some rows mark clone size as missing; the rest say once, few, many or name a class of expanded clone.

TRBJ2-1 TRBV21-1 - - CASSVKQEQFF TGTGCCAGCAGCGTGAAGCAAGAGCAGTTCTTC
TRBJ2-3 TRBV4-1 - TRBD2 CASSQVGNSPSGRLDTQYF TGCGCCAGCAGCCAAGTCGGGAATTCGCCTAGCGGGAGATTGGATACGCAGTATTTT
TRBJ1-1 TRBV11-2 - - CASSLAGGDTEAFF TGTGCCAGCAGCTTAGCCGGGGGTGACACTGAAGCTTTCTTT
TRBJ1-1 TRBV6-5 - - CASRTVSGNTEAFF TGTGCCAGCAGGACTGTTTCGGGGAACACTGAAGCTTTCTTT
TRBJ1-2 TRBV7-2 once TRBD1 CASSSPKTGYYGYTF TGTGCCAGCAGCTCGCCCAAGACAGGGTACTATGGCTACACCTTC
TRBJ1-2 TRBV4-1 - - CASSQAQGQAYGYTF TGCGCCAGCAGCCAAGCCCAAGGACAAGCCTATGGCTACACCTTC
TRBJ1-5 TRBV30 - - CAWSVPPRQPQHF TGTGCCTGGAGTGTTCCCCCGCGTCAGCCCCAGCATTTT
TRBJ1-3 TRBV7-2 few TRBD1 CASSLDRGRTIYF TGTGCCAGCAGCTTAGATAGGGGGCGAACCATATATTTT
TRBJ2-7 TRBV4-3 - TRBD1 CASSRGTGDEQYF TGCGCCAGCAGCCGAGGGACAGGGGACGAGCAGTACTTC
TRBJ2-3 TRBV6-4 - TRBD2 CASSETSGRGTDTQYF TGTGCCAGCAGCGAGACTAGCGGGAGAGGCACAGATACGCAGTATTTT
TRBJ1-1 TRBV7-2 - - CASSPRENSNTEAFF TGTGCCAGCAGCCCACGGGAGAACTCGAACACTGAAGCTTTCTTT
TRBJ2-5 TRBV4-1 - TRBD2 CASSRRGDQETQYF TGCGCCAGCAGTAGGCGGGGGGACCAAGAGACCCAGTACTTC
TRBJ2-7 TRBV9 - TRBD1 CASSVTGESYEQYF TGTGCCAGCAGCGTGACAGGGGAATCCTACGAGCAGTACTTC
TRBJ1-1 TRBV6-6 - - CASSLKNTEAFF TGTGCCAGCAGCCTTAAGAACACTGAAGCTTTCTTT
TRBJ1-4 TRBV25-1 - - CASSAWGATNEKLFF TGTGCCAGCAGTGCCTGGGGGGCAACTAATGAAAAACTGTTTTTT
TRBJ1-1 TRBV6-1 - - CASLRSGGGIEAFF TGTGCCAGCTTACGATCCGGGGGGGGCATTGAAGCTTTCTTT
TRBJ2-3 TRBV7-9 - - CASTKLGITSTDTQYF TGTGCCAGCACCAAACTCGGGATCACCAGCACAGATACGCAGTATTTT
TRBJ2-1 TRBV4-3 - TRBD1 CASSPGQSYNEQFF TGCGCCAGCAGCCCGGGACAGTCCTACAATGAGCAGTTCTTC
TRBJ2-4 TRBV23-1 - - CASKRGQAKNIQYF TGCGCCAGCAAACGTGGGCAGGCCAAAAACATTCAGTACTTC
TRBJ1-3 TRBV5-1 once TRBD1 CASSPDRFSGNTIYF TGCGCCAGCAGCCCGGACAGGTTCTCTGGAAACACCATATATTTT
TRBJ2-5 TRBV7-3 - TRBD2 CASSLGLLAGTREETQYF TGTGCCAGCAGCTTAGGATTACTAGCGGGAACCAGGGAAGAGACCCAGTACTTC
TRBJ2-7 TRBV6-6 - - CASGRRAYEQYF TGTGCCAGCGGGAGGAGAGCCTACGAGCAGTACTTC
TRBJ2-7 TRBV29-1 - TRBD1 CSVEGRGLHTSSYEQYF TGCAGCGTTGAAGGCAGGGGGCTTCATACCAGCTCCTACGAGCAGTACTTC
TRBJ2-7 TRBV5-4 - - CASSLTALGLYEQYF TGTGCCAGCAGCTTGACCGCTCTCGGTCTCTACGAGCAGTACTTC
TRBJ2-1 TRBV5-5 - - CASSLTIVRGVLFF TGTGCCAGCAGCTTAACCATCGTACGGGGAGTGTTGTTCTTC
TRBJ2-3 TRBV10-3 - - CAISDYSRSTDTQYF TGTGCCATCAGTGATTACAGCCGTAGCACAGATACGCAGTATTTT
TRBJ2-7 TRBV6-5 once TRBD2 CASSPGGGRNEQYF TGTGCCAGCAGCCCCGGGGGGGGGCGAAACGAGCAGTACTTC
TRBJ2-1 TRBV7-2 - - CASIDGLAIHEQFF TGTGCCAGCATCGACGGACTGGCGATCCATGAGCAGTTCTTC
TRBJ2-1 TRBV7-8 - - CASSLAVRSEQFF TGTGCCAGCAGCTTAGCGGTAAGGAGCGAGCAGTTCTTC
TRBJ2-2 TRBV18 - TRBD1 CASSRYSGGENTGELFF TGTGCCAGCTCACGATACTCAGGGGGAGAGAACACCGGGGAGCTGTTTTTT
TRBJ2-7 TRBV7-9 - TRBD1 CASGGQGMVEQYF TGTGCCAGCGGTGGACAGGGCATGGTCGAGCAGTACTTC
TRBJ2-1 TRBV7-2 - TRBD2 CASRGGSGSYNEQFF TGTGCCAGCAGGGGGGGGAGCGGTTCCTACAATGAGCAGTTCTTC
TRBJ2-7 TRBV27 - TRBD2 CASSMTSGRYEQYF TGTGCCAGCAGCATGACTAGCGGAAGGTACGAGCAGTACTTC
TRBJ1-1 TRBV2 - TRBD1 CASSVQGALRAFF TGTGCCAGCAGTGTGCAGGGGGCTCTGAGAGCTTTCTTT
TRBJ2-3 TRBV10-3 once TRBD2 CAISLAGVTDTQYF TGTGCCATCAGCCTAGCGGGGGTCACAGATACGCAGTATTTT
TRBJ1-2 TRBV11-2 - TRBD1 CASSFTGTGDYYGYTF TGTGCCAGCAGTTTCACCGGGACAGGGGATTACTATGGCTACACCTTC
TRBJ2-3 TRBV5-6 many TRBD2 CASSLQAGTLTDTQYF TGTGCCAGCAGCTTGCAAGCGGGGACCCTCACAGATACGCAGTATTTT
TRBJ2-1 TRBV2 - - CASTRKPRDNEQFF TGTGCCAGCACCCGTAAACCTCGCGACAATGAGCAGTTCTTC
TRBJ1-2 TRBV7-2 once - CASSGGVAGYGYTF TGTGCCAGCAGCGGCGGGGTCGCGGGCTATGGCTACACCTTC
TRBJ1-6 TRBV27 - - CASRVNGSPLHF TGTGCCAGCAGGGTTAATGGCTCACCCCTCCACTTT
TRBJ1-6 TRBV9 - TRBD1 CASSVGQGNSPLHF TGTGCCAGCAGCGTGGGACAGGGGAACTCACCCCTCCACTTT
TRBJ1-2 TRBV5-6 - TRBD1 CASIKRQGDGYTF TGTGCCAGCATCAAACGACAGGGGGATGGCTACACCTTC
TRBJ2-7 TRBV7-9 - - CASSFRTANYEQYF TGTGCCAGCAGCTTTCGGACAGCAAACTACGAGCAGTACTTC
TRBJ2-1 TRBV5-1 - TRBD2 CASRVSAGGTEQFF TGCGCCAGCAGGGTGTCAGCGGGAGGGACTGAGCAGTTCTTC
TRBJ2-7 TRBV18 - TRBD1 CASSQRQGEQYF TGTGCCAGCTCACAGAGACAGGGCGAGCAGTACTTC